This T cell receptor beta chain came from a study of T-cell reconstitution after alpha-beta-depleted transplantation in children. The V gene's germline CDR1 is SGDLS and CDR2 YYNGEE. V was clipped by 3 bases and J by 3 bases, with 13 bases between them. CDR3 length: 14 amino acids. This clonotype was seen repeatedly, ten times or more. Molecular barcoding with unique molecular identifiers was used for the TCRbeta library. TCRdb passed the PCR reads through MiXCR, listing each CDR3 protein once. The table has 700,000 to 950,000 distinct CDR3 sequences, approximately 15% seen once. The sequencing used PBMCs, mostly from graft donor cells, collected 360 days after TCRalphabeta/CD19-depleted stem cell transplant. This chain links TRBV9 with TRBJ2-7; D is perhaps TRBD2 (6 bases). The TCR originated in a male patient between 10 and 17 years old who had a stem cell transplant for acute lymphoblastic leukemia, so the T cells may come from the graft donor. CDR3 nucleotides: TGTGCCAGCAGCGCGGGACTTGGAGGCTACGAGCAGTACTTC. It encodes CASSAGLGGYEQYF.